This T cell receptor beta chain is drawn from a study of blood T cells in healthy people across ages. Next came a second PCR, run for roughly 6 to 11 cycles, which used a sample-barcoded 5' primer along with a J-beta primer mix. TCRdb reprocessed the 5' RACE reads via MiXCR and lists one record per CDR3 protein. In the table there are 380,000 or so distinct CDR3 sequences, over 45% of which are singletons. A remark on this clonotype: Its antigen is unidentified.

Each donor supplied around 9.9 milliliters of peripheral blood. Study observations and caveats: Older individuals had lower TCR beta diversity per million T cells (the decline was roughly linear).

V was clipped by 4 bases and J by 9 bases, with 16 bases between them. The germline V gene encodes CDR1 SGHVS and CDR2 FQNEAQ. The CDR3 is made up of 14 amino acids. Material for sequencing was blood. This clonotype was sampled from a man aged 60-69 years in good health. The chain has TRBV7-8 and TRBJ2-1, with D uncertain. The CDR3 sequence is CASSWVRVGREQFF. In DNA, the CDR3 is TGTGCCAGCAGCTGGGTTCGTGTTGGACGTGAGCAGTTCTTC.